This TCR beta chain is from a study of CD8+CD57+ T cells in acquired aplastic anemia. Template material for TCR beta VDJ and CDR3 profiling consisted of genomic DNA. TCRdb redid the calling of the reads with MiXCR, one entry per CDR3 protein. This table holds approximately 45,000 distinct CDR3 sequences, around 73% found once. Study-wide points: The CD8+ Simpson's diversity of patients and controls was not significantly different.

The CDR3 has 10 residues. V gave up 7 bases and J gave up 6 bases, with 7 bases separating them. CDR1 and CDR2 from the germline V gene are SNHLY and FYNNEI. This clonotype occurred many times. The target antigen is unknown. Sequencing was carried out using sorted CD4+, CD8+, or CD8+CD57+ T cells (not recorded which) from PBMCs. The V and J genes are TRBV2 and TRBJ2-7, with D uncertain. The TCR comes from a human donor in good health, serving as a control. The CDR3 sequence: CASTALEQYF. In DNA, the CDR3 is TGTGCCAGCACGGCTCTCGAGCAGTACTTC.